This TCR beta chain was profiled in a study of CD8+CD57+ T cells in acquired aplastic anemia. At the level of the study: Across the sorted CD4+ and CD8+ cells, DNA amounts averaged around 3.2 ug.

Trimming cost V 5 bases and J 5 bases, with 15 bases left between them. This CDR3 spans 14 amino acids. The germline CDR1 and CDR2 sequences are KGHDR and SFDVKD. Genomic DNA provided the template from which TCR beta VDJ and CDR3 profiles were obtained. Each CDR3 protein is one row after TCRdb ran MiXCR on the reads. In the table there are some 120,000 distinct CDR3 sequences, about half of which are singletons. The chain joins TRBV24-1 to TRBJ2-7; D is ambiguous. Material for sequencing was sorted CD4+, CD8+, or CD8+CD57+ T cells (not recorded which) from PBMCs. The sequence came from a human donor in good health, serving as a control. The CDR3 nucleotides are TGTGCCACCAGTGCCCATGGATCAAAGGACGAGCAGTACTTC. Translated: CATSAHGSKDEQYF.